This T cell receptor (beta chain) was obtained from a study of T cell responses to AZD1222 COVID-19 vaccine. About the study: Second doses at about 4 or about 12 weeks were pooled.

Repertoires were generated with immunoSEQ multiplex PCR, while TCRdb's copy carries only in-frame clones and drops some. The top ten hold less than 5.5% of the sample, which has about 150,000 clones, around 91% seen once. The input for sequencing was peripheral blood, taken on day 0 of AZD1222 vaccination. The sequence was obtained from an adult in good health.

Here the CDR3 reads CASSLRQYSGNTIYF. CDR3 nucleotides: TGTGCCAGTAGTCTGAGACAGTACTCTGGAAACACCATATATTTT. The V gene is TRBV19, the J gene TRBJ1-3; TRBD1 is a possible D gene (5 bases). CDR1 is LNHDA and CDR2 is SQIVND in the germline V gene (reference sequence). The CDR3 totals 15 residues. V was pared by 5 bases and J by 0 bases, with 11 bases between.